This passage covers 3 T cell receptor beta chains from one sample sequenced in a study of Graves' ophthalmopathy and Graves' hyperthyroidism. Amplified TCR beta CDR3 regions were obtained using RNA transcripts as template. The workflow started with a first-round RT-PCR run with HTBI primers and then moved on to a second-round multiplex PCR. TCRdb re-called the multiplex PCR reads through MiXCR, storing one row per CDR3 protein. The sample lists under 200,000 distinct CDR3 sequences; approximately 38% were seen once. The specimen sequenced was peripheral blood. Receptors originate from a middle-aged woman with Graves' ophthalmopathy.

The chain joins TRBV12-3 or TRBV12-4 to TRBJ2-7; D gene ambiguous. The germline V and J ends were trimmed by 1 base and 0 bases, with 10 bases remaining between them. The CDR3 spans 15 residues. This chain's CDR3 is CASSLDSGISYEQYF. CDR3 bases: TGTGCCAGCAGTTTAGATTCCGGAATCTCCTACGAGCAGTACTTC.

Many counts were recorded for this clonotype. The chain employs TRBV7-3 and TRBJ1-1; maybe TRBD1 (5 bases). Trimming left V 5 bases short and J 1 base short, with 11 bases between. Germline V gene data show CDR1 as SGHTA and CDR2 as FQGTGA. The CDR3 spans 14 residues. CDR3: CASSLTQGNTEAFF. The CDR3 region has the DNA TGTGCCAGCAGCCTGACCCAGGGGAACACTGAAGCTTTCTTT.

This clonotype was observed many times. The rearrangement joins TRBV6-1 to TRBJ1-5, with D possibly matching TRBD1 (5 bases). The germline gives CDR1 MNHNS, CDR2 SASEGT. This CDR3 has 15 amino acids. V lost 3 bases, J lost 5 bases, and 14 bases lay in between. The CDR3, as DNA: TGTGCCAGCAGTGAGTTTGGGGGGTTGGATCAGCCCCAGCATTTT. This codes for CASSEFGGLDQPQHF.